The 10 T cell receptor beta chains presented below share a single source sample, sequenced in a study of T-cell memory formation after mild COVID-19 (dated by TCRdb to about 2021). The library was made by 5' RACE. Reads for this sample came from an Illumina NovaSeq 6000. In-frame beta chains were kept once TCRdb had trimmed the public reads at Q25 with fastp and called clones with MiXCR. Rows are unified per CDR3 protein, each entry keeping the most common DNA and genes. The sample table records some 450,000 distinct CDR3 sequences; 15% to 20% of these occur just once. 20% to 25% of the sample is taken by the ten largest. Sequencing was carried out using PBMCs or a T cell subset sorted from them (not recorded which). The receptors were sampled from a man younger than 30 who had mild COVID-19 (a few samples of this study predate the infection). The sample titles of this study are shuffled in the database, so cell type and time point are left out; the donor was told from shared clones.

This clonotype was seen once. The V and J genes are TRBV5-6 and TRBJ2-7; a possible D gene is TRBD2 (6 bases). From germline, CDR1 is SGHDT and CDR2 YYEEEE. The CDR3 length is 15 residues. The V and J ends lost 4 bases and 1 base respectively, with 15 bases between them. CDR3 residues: CASSPPGRESYEQYF. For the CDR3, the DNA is TGTGCCAGCAGCCCTCCGGGACGGGAGTCCTACGAGCAGTACTTC.

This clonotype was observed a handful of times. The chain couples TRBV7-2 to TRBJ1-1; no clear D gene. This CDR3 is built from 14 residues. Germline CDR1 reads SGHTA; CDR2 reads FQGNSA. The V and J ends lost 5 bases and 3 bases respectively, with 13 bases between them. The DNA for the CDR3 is TGTGCCAGCAGCGAGCTTTACGTCCACACTGAAGCTTTCTTT. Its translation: CASSELYVHTEAFF.

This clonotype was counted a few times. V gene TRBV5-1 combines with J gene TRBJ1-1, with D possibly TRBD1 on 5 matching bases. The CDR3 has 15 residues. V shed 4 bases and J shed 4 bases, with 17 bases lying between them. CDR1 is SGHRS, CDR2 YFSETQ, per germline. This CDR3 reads CASSAGTAIITEAFF. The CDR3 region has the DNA TGCGCCAGCAGCGCCGGGACGGCCATTATCACTGAAGCTTTCTTT.

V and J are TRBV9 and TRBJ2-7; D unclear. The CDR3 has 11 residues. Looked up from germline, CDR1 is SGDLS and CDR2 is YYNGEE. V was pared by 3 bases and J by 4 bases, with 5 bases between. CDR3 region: CASSAVYEQYV. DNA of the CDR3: TGTGCCAGCAGCGCCGTATACGAGCAGTACGTC.

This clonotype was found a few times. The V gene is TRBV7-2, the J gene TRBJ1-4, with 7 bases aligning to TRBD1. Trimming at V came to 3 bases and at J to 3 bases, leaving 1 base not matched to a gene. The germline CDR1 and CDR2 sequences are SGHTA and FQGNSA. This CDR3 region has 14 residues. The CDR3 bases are TGTGCCAGCAGCTTTGGACAGGCTAATGAAAAACTGTTTTTT. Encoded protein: CASSFGQANEKLFF.

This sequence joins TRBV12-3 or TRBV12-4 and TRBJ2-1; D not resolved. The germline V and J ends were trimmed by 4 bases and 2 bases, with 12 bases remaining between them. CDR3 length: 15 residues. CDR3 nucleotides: TGTGCCAGCAGTTATCGGACCCCGACCTACAATGAGCAGTTCTTC. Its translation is CASSYRTPTYNEQFF.

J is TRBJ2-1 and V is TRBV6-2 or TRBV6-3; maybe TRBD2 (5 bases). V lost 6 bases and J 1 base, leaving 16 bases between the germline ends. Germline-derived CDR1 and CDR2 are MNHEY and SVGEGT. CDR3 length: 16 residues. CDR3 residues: CASSRREVGSYNEQFF. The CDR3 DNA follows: TGTGCCAGCAGCCGACGGGAAGTTGGGTCCTACAATGAGCAGTTCTTC.

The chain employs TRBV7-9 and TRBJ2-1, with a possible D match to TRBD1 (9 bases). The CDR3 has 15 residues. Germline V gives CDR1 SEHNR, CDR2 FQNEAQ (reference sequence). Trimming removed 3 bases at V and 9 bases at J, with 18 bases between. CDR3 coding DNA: TGTGCCAGCAGCTTCCGGACAGGGGCGGGGGGTGAGCAGTTCTTC. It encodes CASSFRTGAGGEQFF.

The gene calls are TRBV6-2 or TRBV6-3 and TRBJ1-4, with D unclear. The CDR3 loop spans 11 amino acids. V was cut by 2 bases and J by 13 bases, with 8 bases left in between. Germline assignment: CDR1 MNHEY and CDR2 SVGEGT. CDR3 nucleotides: TGTGCCAGCAGTTACGGGGTTAGACTGTTTTTT. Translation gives CASSYGVRLFF.

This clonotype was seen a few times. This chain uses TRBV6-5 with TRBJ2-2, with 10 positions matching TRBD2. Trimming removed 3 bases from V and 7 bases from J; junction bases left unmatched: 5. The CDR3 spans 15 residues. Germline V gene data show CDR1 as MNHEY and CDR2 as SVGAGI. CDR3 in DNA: TGTGCCAGCAGTTATAGCGGGGGGCTGATCGGGGAGCTGTTTTTT. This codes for CASSYSGGLIGELFF.